This T cell receptor beta chain is drawn from a study of cytomegalovirus exposure and HLA in healthy donors. Study-wide results and limits: Prior analysis indicated that the majority of TCR beta V segments exhibited productivity approximately 90% or approximately 30% of the time. A few V segments could not be told apart, such as TRBV6-2 and TRBV6-3, and were left out. HLA alleles were associated with some 16,000 TCR beta sequences in a later analysis at 0.05 false discovery rate.

Note on this clone: Its antigen remains unidentified.

Vbeta (60) and Jbeta (13) primers were used in the PCR. The method was immunoSEQ multiplex PCR; TCRdb's version includes in-frame clones alone and lacks a portion of them. This sample carries over 150,000 clones, 80% of them seen once, and the ten largest clones take under 6%. Trimming at V came to 0 bases and at J to 1 base, leaving 7 bases not matched to a gene. CDR1 is SGHRS, CDR2 YFSETQ, per germline. The CDR3 covers 16 residues. Sample: PBMCs. The clonotype comes from a young man in good health and CMV-seronegative. The J gene is TRBJ2-7, the V gene TRBV5-1, with 7 nucleotides matching TRBD1. The CDR3 nucleotides are TGCGCCAGCAGCTTGGCCTCTGCACAGGGGTCCTACGAGCAGTACTTC. As protein: CASSLASAQGSYEQYF.